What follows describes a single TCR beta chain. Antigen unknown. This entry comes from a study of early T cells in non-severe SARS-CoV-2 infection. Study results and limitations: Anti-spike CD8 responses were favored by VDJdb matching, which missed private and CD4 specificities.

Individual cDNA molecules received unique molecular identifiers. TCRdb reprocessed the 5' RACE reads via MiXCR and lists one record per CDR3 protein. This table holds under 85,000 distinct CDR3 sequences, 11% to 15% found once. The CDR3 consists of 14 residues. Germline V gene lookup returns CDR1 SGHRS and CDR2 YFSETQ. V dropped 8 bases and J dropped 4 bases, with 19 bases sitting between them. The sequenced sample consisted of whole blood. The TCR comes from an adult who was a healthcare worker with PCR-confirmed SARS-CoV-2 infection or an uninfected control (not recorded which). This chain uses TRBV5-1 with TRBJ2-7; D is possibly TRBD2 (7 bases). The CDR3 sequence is CASAPGGGLYEQYF. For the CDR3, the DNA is TGCGCCAGTGCCCCGGGCGGGGGCTTATACGAGCAGTACTTC.